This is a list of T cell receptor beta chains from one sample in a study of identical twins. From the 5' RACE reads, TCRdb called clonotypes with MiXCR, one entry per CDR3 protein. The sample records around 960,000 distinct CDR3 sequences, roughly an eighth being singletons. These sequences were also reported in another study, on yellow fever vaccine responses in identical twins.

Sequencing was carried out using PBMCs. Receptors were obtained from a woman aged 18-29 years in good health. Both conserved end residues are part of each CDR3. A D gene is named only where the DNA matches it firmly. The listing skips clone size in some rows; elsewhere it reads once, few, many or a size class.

CDR3 DNA: TGCAGTGCTCGGCCGTTCGGAGGGGTGAACACTGAAGCTTTCTTT; CDR3 protein: CSARPFGGVNTEAFF; V gene: TRBV20-1; clone size: few; D gene: NA; J gene: TRBJ1-1
CDR3 DNA: TGTGCCACCAGCCAAGCGGGAGCCGCAACCGGGGAGCTGTTTTTT; CDR3 protein: CATSQAGAATGELFF; V gene: TRBV3-1; clone size: NA; D gene: TRBD2; J gene: TRBJ2-2
CDR3 DNA: TGCGCCAGCCGACAGGGGTTGGTCGGAGAAAAACTGTTTTTT; CDR3 protein: CASRQGLVGEKLFF; V gene: TRBV5-1; clone size: NA; D gene: TRBD1; J gene: TRBJ1-4
CDR3 DNA: TGCAGCGTTGAATCGAGGGGAGCTGGGGCCAACGTCCTGACTTTC; CDR3 protein: CSVESRGAGANVLTF; V gene: TRBV29-1; clone size: few; D gene: NA; J gene: TRBJ2-6
CDR3 DNA: TGTGCCAGCAGCGTCGCGGGACTAGACGCCAATGAGCAGTTCTTC; CDR3 protein: CASSVAGLDANEQFF; V gene: TRBV5-5; clone size: few; D gene: TRBD2; J gene: TRBJ2-1
CDR3 DNA: TGCGCCAGCAGCTTGAACAGGGGGAGCACTGAAGCTTTCTTT; CDR3 protein: CASSLNRGSTEAFF; V gene: TRBV5-1; clone size: many; D gene: TRBD1; J gene: TRBJ1-1
CDR3 DNA: TGTGCCAGCTGTTTAGGGACTAGCGGGGGGAATATCTACAATGAGCAGTTCTTC; CDR3 protein: CASCLGTSGGNIYNEQFF; V gene: TRBV12-3/TRBV12-4; clone size: NA; D gene: TRBD2; J gene: TRBJ2-1
CDR3 DNA: TGTGCCATCAGTGAGCTAACTGGGACAGGATACTACAATGAGCAGTTCTTC; CDR3 protein: CAISELTGTGYYNEQFF; V gene: TRBV10-3; clone size: few; D gene: TRBD1; J gene: TRBJ2-1
CDR3 DNA: TGTGCCAGCTCCCCTACAGGGAGCCCCGGCTACGAGCAGTACTTC; CDR3 protein: CASSPTGSPGYEQYF; V gene: TRBV18; clone size: NA; D gene: NA; J gene: TRBJ2-7
CDR3 DNA: TGCAGTGCTGAAATACTAGCGGGAGGCTCGGGAGAGCAGTTCTTC; CDR3 protein: CSAEILAGGSGEQFF; V gene: TRBV20-1; clone size: NA; D gene: TRBD2; J gene: TRBJ2-1
CDR3 DNA: TGCGCCAGCAGCTTTAACCCGGACAGGGTTACAGATACGCAGTATTTT; CDR3 protein: CASSFNPDRVTDTQYF; V gene: TRBV5-1; clone size: many; D gene: TRBD1; J gene: TRBJ2-3
CDR3 DNA: TGTGCCAGCAGCCAAGATGGCGTCTCTGGAAACACCATATATTTT; CDR3 protein: CASSQDGVSGNTIYF; V gene: TRBV3-1; clone size: NA; D gene: NA; J gene: TRBJ1-3
CDR3 DNA: TGTGCCAGCAGCCAGATGAGCTCCACTGAAGCTTTCTTT; CDR3 protein: CASSQMSSTEAFF; V gene: TRBV14; clone size: many; D gene: NA; J gene: TRBJ1-1
CDR3 DNA: TGCGCCAGCAGTGAGATTGGGGCTAGCGGCACAGATACGCAGTATTTT; CDR3 protein: CASSEIGASGTDTQYF; V gene: TRBV10-1; clone size: NA; D gene: NA; J gene: TRBJ2-3
CDR3 DNA: TGTGCCAGCAACCAGGGCAGAGAAGAGACCCAGTACTTC; CDR3 protein: CASNQGREETQYF; V gene: TRBV28; clone size: few; D gene: NA; J gene: TRBJ2-5
CDR3 DNA: TGTGCCAGCAGTTCTAGCGCCGTCTCTTCGGGGACCCAGTACTTC; CDR3 protein: CASSSSAVSSGTQYF; V gene: TRBV6-5; clone size: few; D gene: NA; J gene: TRBJ2-5
CDR3 DNA: TGTGCCAGCAGTGACCGGGACATGAGGGTCGGGGCCCAGCATTTT; CDR3 protein: CASSDRDMRVGAQHF; V gene: TRBV12-3/TRBV12-4; clone size: few; D gene: NA; J gene: TRBJ1-5
CDR3 DNA: TGTGCCAGTCCTGGGACTAGCGGGAGCATTAGCACAGATACGCAGTATTTT; CDR3 protein: CASPGTSGSISTDTQYF; V gene: TRBV11-2; clone size: few; D gene: TRBD2; J gene: TRBJ2-3
CDR3 DNA: TGTGCCAGCACCACCGAGGCCGCGGGGACCATGGATACGCAGTATTTT; CDR3 protein: CASTTEAAGTMDTQYF; V gene: TRBV28; clone size: NA; D gene: NA; J gene: TRBJ2-3
CDR3 DNA: TGCAGTGCTAGGGCCAACAGAGGGAGTAGTCGGTTCTTC; CDR3 protein: CSARANRGSSRFF; V gene: TRBV20-1; clone size: few; D gene: NA; J gene: TRBJ2-1
CDR3 DNA: TGTGCCAGCAGCCCCGTAGTAGGGGGGTCCTACAATGAGCAGTTCTTC; CDR3 protein: CASSPVVGGSYNEQFF; V gene: TRBV9; clone size: few; D gene: NA; J gene: TRBJ2-1
CDR3 DNA: TGTGCCAGCAGCCAAGGTCTCCTGTTAGTCACAGATACGCAGTATTTT; CDR3 protein: CASSQGLLLVTDTQYF; V gene: TRBV3-1; clone size: NA; D gene: NA; J gene: TRBJ2-3
CDR3 DNA: TGCAGTGCTGGGGGGGTTGAGGTAGCGGGCACCTACGAGCAGTACTTC; CDR3 protein: CSAGGVEVAGTYEQYF; V gene: TRBV20-1; clone size: few; D gene: TRBD2; J gene: TRBJ2-7
CDR3 DNA: TGTGCCAGCAGTTACTCGGACAGTTCAACTAATGAAAAACTGTTTTTT; CDR3 protein: CASSYSDSSTNEKLFF; V gene: TRBV6-5; clone size: NA; D gene: NA; J gene: TRBJ1-4
CDR3 DNA: TGTGCCAGCAGCTTGGGACATGGGAACACTGAAGCTTTCTTT; CDR3 protein: CASSLGHGNTEAFF; V gene: TRBV5-6; clone size: many; D gene: NA; J gene: TRBJ1-1
CDR3 DNA: TGTGCCAGCAGCTTAGGGCGGGAGAGGGGCACCGGGGAGCTGTTTTTT; CDR3 protein: CASSLGRERGTGELFF; V gene: TRBV7-3; clone size: NA; D gene: TRBD2; J gene: TRBJ2-2
CDR3 DNA: TGTGCCAGCAGTCCCCTCGGTGGACCCAGCTACGAGCAGTACTTC; CDR3 protein: CASSPLGGPSYEQYF; V gene: TRBV5-5; clone size: few; D gene: NA; J gene: TRBJ2-7
CDR3 DNA: TGTGCCAGCAATGTTGGGAGAAATCGGGGTGGGGAGCTGTTTTTT; CDR3 protein: CASNVGRNRGGELFF; V gene: TRBV2; clone size: NA; D gene: NA; J gene: TRBJ2-2
CDR3 DNA: TGTGCCATCACGAGCGCGAGCACAGATACGCAGTATTTT; CDR3 protein: CAITSASTDTQYF; V gene: TRBV10-3; clone size: few; D gene: NA; J gene: TRBJ2-3
CDR3 DNA: TGTGCCAGCACAGCCTCGGGGAACACCGGGGAGCTGTTTTTT; CDR3 protein: CASTASGNTGELFF; V gene: TRBV27; clone size: NA; D gene: NA; J gene: TRBJ2-2
CDR3 DNA: TGTGCCACCAGTGATTCCGGTTATAGCGGGAGCTCCTACAATGAGCAGTTCTTC; CDR3 protein: CATSDSGYSGSSYNEQFF; V gene: TRBV24-1; clone size: few; D gene: TRBD2; J gene: TRBJ2-1
CDR3 DNA: TGTGCCAGCAGTGCCGAATCGGGTCGACTAGCGGGGCTAAACACCGGGGAGCTGTTTTTT; CDR3 protein: CASSAESGRLAGLNTGELFF; V gene: TRBV2; clone size: few; D gene: TRBD2; J gene: TRBJ2-2
CDR3 DNA: TGCAGTGCTAGAGATGAAGTCCTCGCCCTTTACAATGAGCAGTTCTTC; CDR3 protein: CSARDEVLALYNEQFF; V gene: TRBV20-1; clone size: NA; D gene: NA; J gene: TRBJ2-1
CDR3 DNA: TGCGCCAGCAGCCAAGGGGACAACAAAGAGCAGTACTTC; CDR3 protein: CASSQGDNKEQYF; V gene: TRBV4-1; clone size: many; D gene: NA; J gene: TRBJ2-7
CDR3 DNA: TGCAGTGCTAGAGATCGTCGGTACGGGGCGAACCCCGGTGGCTACACCTTC; CDR3 protein: CSARDRRYGANPGGYTF; V gene: TRBV20-1; clone size: many; D gene: NA; J gene: TRBJ1-2
CDR3 DNA: TGCAGTGCTAGTCAGGCAGGGGGCACCTACCTATACTCCTACAATGAGCAGTTCTTC; CDR3 protein: CSASQAGGTYLYSYNEQFF; V gene: TRBV20-1; clone size: NA; D gene: TRBD1; J gene: TRBJ2-1
CDR3 DNA: TGTGCCAGCAGTTTCGGGACAGGGGGCTTAGAGACCCAGTACTTC; CDR3 protein: CASSFGTGGLETQYF; V gene: TRBV27; clone size: few; D gene: TRBD1; J gene: TRBJ2-5